One sample yielded the 3 T cell receptor beta chains listed below, sequenced in a study of beta chain features in type 1 diabetes. The isolated RNA, all of it, was reverse transcribed, so expressed TCRB transcripts were what got sequenced. This table comes from immunoSEQ multiplex PCR, and its TCRdb copy is limited to in-frame clones, with some not included. The table records about 930,000 clones, 17% of them present only once. The specimen was naive CD4+ T cells from blood. The receptors originated from a woman aged 18-29 years in good health.

This rearrangement joins TRBV20-1 to TRBJ1-2; D not certain. The CDR3 is made up of 11 amino acids. Germline V CDR1 and CDR2: DFQATT, SNEGSKA (reference sequence). Trimming left V 5 bases short and J 7 bases short, with 11 bases between. The CDR3 loop reads CSAQRMSGYTF. In nucleotides, the CDR3 is TGCAGTGCTCAGCGTATGTCTGGCTACACCTTC.

V and J are TRBV11-2 and TRBJ1-2; D not resolved. The CDR3 sequence is 15 residues long. Per the germline V gene, CDR1 is SGHAT and CDR2 is FQNNGV. V dropped 1 base and J dropped 0 bases, with 9 bases sitting between them. In DNA, the CDR3 is TGTGCCAGCAGCTTAGCGCCCAATTCTAACTATGGCTACACCTTC. Its translation is CASSLAPNSNYGYTF.

The gene calls are TRBV2 and TRBJ1-4, with TRBD1 matching 9 bases. Per the germline V gene, CDR1 is SNHLY and CDR2 is FYNNEI. This CDR3 is 14 amino acids long. With V trimmed by 10 bases and J by 8 bases, 11 bases remained unmatched. CDR3 DNA: TGTGCCACCGAGGCTGGACAGGGGTCAGAAAAACTGTTTTTT. Its protein is CATEAGQGSEKLFF.